This T cell receptor (beta chain) is from a study of shared clonotypes between healthy human individuals. The donors were all Caucasian adults (living in Nashville, Tennessee). A split of CD4+ cells into CD45RA+ naive and CD45RA-negative memory subsets was performed. The germline V and J ends were trimmed by 1 base and 5 bases, with 17 bases remaining between them. The CDR3 has 16 residues. Germline assignment: CDR1 SGHDN and CDR2 FVKESK. Clones were read by immunoSEQ multiplex PCR, and TCRdb kept only the in-frame ones, dropping some. Altogether hundreds of thousands of clones are present, roughly 70% being singletons, with the ten largest covering under 2%.

This TCR came from a woman in her twenties or thirties in good health. The specimen was memory CD4+ T cells sorted from blood. Subset described: CD45RA-negative fraction. The chain carries TRBV14 and TRBJ2-5; the D is unclear. Here the CDR3 DNA reads TGTGCCAGCAGCCAAGGATTTATCGGGTCAGCGGAGACCCAGTACTTC. This gives the protein CASSQGFIGSAETQYF.